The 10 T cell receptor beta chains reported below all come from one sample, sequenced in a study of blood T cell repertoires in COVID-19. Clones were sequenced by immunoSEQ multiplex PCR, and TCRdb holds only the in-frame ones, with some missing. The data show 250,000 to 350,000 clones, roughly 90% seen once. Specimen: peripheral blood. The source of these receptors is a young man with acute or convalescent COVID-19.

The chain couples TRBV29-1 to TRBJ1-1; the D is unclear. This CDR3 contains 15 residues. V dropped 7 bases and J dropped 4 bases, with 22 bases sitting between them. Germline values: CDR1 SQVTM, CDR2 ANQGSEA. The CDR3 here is CSGGPGPGIGTEAFF. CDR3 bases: TGCAGCGGAGGCCCCGGTCCGGGGATCGGCACTGAAGCTTTCTTT.

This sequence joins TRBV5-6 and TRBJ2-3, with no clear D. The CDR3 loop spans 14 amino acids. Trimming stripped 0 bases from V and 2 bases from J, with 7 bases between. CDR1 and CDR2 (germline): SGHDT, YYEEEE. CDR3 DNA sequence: TGTGCCAGCAGCTTGGGCAGGTTCACAGATACGCAGTATTTT. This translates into CASSLGRFTDTQYF.

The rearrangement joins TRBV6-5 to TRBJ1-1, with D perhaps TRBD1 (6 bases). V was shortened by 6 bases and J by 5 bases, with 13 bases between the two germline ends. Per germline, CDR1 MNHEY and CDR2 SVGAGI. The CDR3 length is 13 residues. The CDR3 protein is CASSRQVGTEAFF. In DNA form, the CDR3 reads TGTGCCAGCAGCCGACAGGTGGGGACTGAAGCTTTCTTT.

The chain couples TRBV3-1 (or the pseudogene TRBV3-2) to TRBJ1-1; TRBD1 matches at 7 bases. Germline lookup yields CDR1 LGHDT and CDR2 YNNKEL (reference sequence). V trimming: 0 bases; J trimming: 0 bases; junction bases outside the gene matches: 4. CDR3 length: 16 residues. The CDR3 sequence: CASSQDQTGMNTEAFF. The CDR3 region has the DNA TGTGCCAGCAGCCAAGATCAGACAGGGATGAACACTGAAGCTTTCTTT.

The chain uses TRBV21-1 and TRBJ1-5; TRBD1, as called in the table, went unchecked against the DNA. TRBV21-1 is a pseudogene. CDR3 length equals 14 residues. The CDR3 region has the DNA TGTGCCAGCAGTCTCGGGACAAGCAATCAGCCCCAGCATTTT. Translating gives CASSLGTSNQPQHF.

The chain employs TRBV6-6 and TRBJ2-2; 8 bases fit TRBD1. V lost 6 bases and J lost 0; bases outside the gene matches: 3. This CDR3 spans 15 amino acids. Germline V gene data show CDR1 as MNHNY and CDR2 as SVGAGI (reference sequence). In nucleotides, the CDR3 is TGTGCCAGCAGCCCAGGGGGCCCGAACACCGGGGAGCTGTTTTTT. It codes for CASSPGGPNTGELFF.

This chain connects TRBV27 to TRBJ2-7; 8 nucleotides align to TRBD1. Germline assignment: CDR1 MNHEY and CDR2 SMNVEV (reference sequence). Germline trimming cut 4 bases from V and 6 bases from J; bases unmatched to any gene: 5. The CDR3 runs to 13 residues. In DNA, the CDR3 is TGTGCCAGCAGTTACAGAGGACAGGGCGAGCAGTACTTC. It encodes CASSYRGQGEQYF.

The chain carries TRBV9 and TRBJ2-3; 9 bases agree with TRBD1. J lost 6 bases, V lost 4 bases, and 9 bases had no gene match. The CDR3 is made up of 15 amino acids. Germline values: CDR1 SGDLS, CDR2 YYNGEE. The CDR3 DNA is TGTGCCAGCAGCTTCCGGACAGGGGATTTCGATACGCAGTATTTT. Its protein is CASSFRTGDFDTQYF. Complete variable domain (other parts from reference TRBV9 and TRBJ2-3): DSGVTQTPKHLITATGQRVTLRCSPRSGDLSVYWYQQSLDQGLQFLIQYYNGEERAKGNILERFSAQQFPDLHSELNLSSLELGDSALYFCASSFRTGDFDTQYFGPGTRLTVL.

The CDR3 DNA follows: TGTGCCAGCAGTTCCGGCAGGGGGCCCGAGACCCAGTACTTC. This sequence encodes CASSSGRGPETQYF. The gene calls are TRBV2 and TRBJ2-5; 8 bases are shared with TRBD1. Germline assignment: CDR1 SNHLY and CDR2 FYNNEI. The J segment lost 5 bases and the V segment lost 5 bases, leaving 7 bases of the junction unmatched. The CDR3 covers 14 residues. Variable domain in full (rest from reference TRBV2 and TRBJ2-5): EPEVTQTPSHQVTQMGQEVILRCVPISNHLYFYWYRQILGQKVEFLVSFYNNEISEKSEIFDDQFSVERPDGSNFTLKIRSTKLEDSAMYFCASSSGRGPETQYFGPGTRLLVL.

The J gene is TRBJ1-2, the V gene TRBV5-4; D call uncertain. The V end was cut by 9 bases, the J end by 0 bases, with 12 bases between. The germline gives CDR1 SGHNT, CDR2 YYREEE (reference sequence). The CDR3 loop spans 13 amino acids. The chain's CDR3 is CATTTRANYGYTF. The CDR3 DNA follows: TGTGCCACTACAACGCGGGCTAACTATGGCTACACCTTC.